Below, 28 T cell receptor beta chains from the same sample are listed, as sequenced in a study of T cells in Graves' hyperthyroidism and ophthalmopathy. Amplified regions were TCR beta CDR3 sequences from RNA transcripts. HTBI primers were the set used in a first-round RT-PCR of the TCR CDR3. Using its own MiXCR run on the multiplex PCR reads, TCRdb lists one record per CDR3 protein. The sample records about 550,000 distinct CDR3 sequences, roughly 20% being singletons. Material for sequencing was blood. The receptors here all came from a man in his late teens or twenties with Graves' hyperthyroidism.

This clonotype has just a few counts. CDR3 amino acids: CASSGGQGFYGYTF. CDR3 in DNA: TGCGCCAGCAGCGGAGGCCAGGGATTTTATGGCTACACCTTC. The chain joins TRBV4-1 to TRBJ1-2; a weak D match, TRBD1 (5 bases). The germline V and J ends were trimmed by 5 bases and 5 bases, with 15 bases remaining between them. Per the germline V gene, CDR1 is MGHRA and CDR2 is YSYEKL. The CDR3 has 14 amino acids.

The J gene is TRBJ1-5, the V gene TRBV7-8, with a weak D call TRBD1 (6 bases). The V and J ends lost 1 base and 6 bases respectively, with 22 bases between them. Germline V gives CDR1 SGHVS, CDR2 FQNEAQ. CDR3 size: 18 residues. The CDR3 nucleotides read TGTGCCAGCAGCTTAGGGGGGGCGCCAGGGAGTTACGGTCAGCCCCAGCATTTT. It encodes CASSLGGAPGSYGQPQHF.

The sample holds many counts of this clonotype. The J gene is TRBJ1-5, the V gene TRBV12-3 or TRBV12-4; 11 bases fit TRBD1. V shed 6 bases, J shed 1 base, and the junction held 8 bases outside the gene matches. The CDR3 is made up of 17 amino acids. This chain's CDR3 is CASSSGTGGVSNQPQHF. The CDR3 nucleotides are TGTGCCAGCAGCTCCGGGACAGGGGGTGTGAGCAATCAGCCCCAGCATTTT.

At least ten counts were recorded for this clonotype. The rearrangement links TRBV7-8 to TRBJ1-2; D gene uncertain. Germline V CDR1 and CDR2: SGHVS, FQNEAQ. The CDR3 totals 13 residues. Trimming shortened V by 3 bases and J by 3 bases, and 8 bases separated the two germline ends. CDR3 sequence reads: CASSFRRDYGYTF. CDR3 bases: TGTGCCAGCAGCTTTCGAAGAGACTATGGCTACACCTTC.

At least ten counts were recorded for this clonotype. The CDR3 loop reads CAISNSGSRGETEAFF. The CDR3 DNA follows: TGTGCCATCAGCAACTCAGGCTCCAGGGGGGAAACTGAAGCTTTCTTT. The chain joins TRBV10-3 to TRBJ1-1; 7 nucleotides align to TRBD1. The CDR3 spans 16 residues. With V trimmed by 6 bases and J by 5 bases, 15 bases remained unmatched. Germline lookup yields CDR1 ENHRY and CDR2 SYGVKD.

This clonotype was observed a few times. This chain joins TRBV18 and TRBJ1-2; 8 bases match TRBD1. Germline assignment: CDR1 KGHSH and CDR2 LQKENI. The CDR3 loop spans 15 amino acids. V gave up 4 bases and J gave up 4 bases; unmatched junction bases: 8. The CDR3 reads CASSRTQGAGYGYTF. The CDR3 bases are TGTGCCAGCTCACGTACTCAGGGGGCCGGCTATGGCTACACCTTC.

This clonotype showed up just a few times. The gene calls are TRBV6-5 and TRBJ2-3, with D unresolved. Germline V gene sequence: CDR1 MNHEY, CDR2 SVGAGI. Trimming removed 3 bases at V and 0 bases at J, with 7 bases between. The length of the CDR3 is 14 residues. CDR3 residues: CASSYRLSTDTQYF. The CDR3 DNA reads as TGTGCCAGCAGTTATAGGTTGAGCACAGATACGCAGTATTTT.

Ten or more counts support this clonotype. The gene calls are TRBV20-1 and TRBJ1-5, with D perhaps TRBD1 (6 bases). CDR3 length equals 15 residues. Per germline, CDR1 DFQATT and CDR2 SNEGSKA (reference sequence). The V and J ends lost 0 bases and 4 bases respectively, with 13 bases between them. CDR3 protein: CSARDYRVGNQPQHF. In nucleotides, the CDR3 is TGCAGTGCTAGAGATTACAGGGTAGGAAATCAGCCCCAGCATTTT.

This clonotype showed up many times. V is TRBV2 and J is TRBJ1-1, with D unclear. Deletions cut 6 bases from V and 1 base from J, with 9 bases between. Germline V gene sequence: CDR1 SNHLY, CDR2 FYNNEI. The CDR3 is made up of 13 amino acids. This CDR3 reads CASSSAGNTEAFF. DNA for the CDR3: TGTGCCAGCAGCTCGGCCGGGAACACTGAAGCTTTCTTT.

The sample holds a few counts of this clonotype. The chain joins TRBV10-2 to TRBJ1-1; 7 bases align to TRBD1. The CDR3 sequence is 14 residues long. V lost 6 bases to trimming and J lost 3 bases; unmatched junction nucleotides: 7. Per germline, CDR1 WSHSY and CDR2 SAAADI. CDR3 residues: CASSRQGIDTEAFF. CDR3 in DNA: TGCGCCAGCAGCCGACAGGGTATTGACACTGAAGCTTTCTTT.

CDR3: CASSFVGQVPRGALHF. In nucleotides, the CDR3 is TGTGCCAGCAGTTTTGTCGGACAGGTCCCTCGTGGGGCCCTCCACTTT. The rearrangement links TRBV28 to TRBJ1-6, with 7 positions matching TRBD1. Trimming cost V 3 bases and J 14 bases; bases outside gene matches: 16. Germline-derived CDR1 and CDR2 are MDHEN and SYDVKM. The CDR3 consists of 16 residues.

This clonotype was recorded at least ten times. This rearrangement joins TRBV27 to TRBJ1-2; D not certain. CDR3 length: 14 residues. Trimming took 6 bases from V and 4 from J, leaving 15 bases between them. Germline V gives CDR1 MNHEY, CDR2 SMNVEV (reference sequence). The CDR3 DNA reads as TGTGCCAGCAGCCGTCATCTGGGTCCCTATGGCTACACCTTC. Amino acids: CASSRHLGPYGYTF.

This clonotype has a count of ten or more. This chain uses TRBV12-3 or TRBV12-4 with TRBJ2-7; D call uncertain. The ends were cut back, 0 bases at V and 2 bases at J, with 5 bases in the middle. The CDR3 totals 13 residues. This CDR3 reads CASSLARAYEQYF. As DNA, the CDR3 is TGTGCCAGCAGTTTAGCAAGGGCCTACGAGCAGTACTTC.

The gene calls are TRBV12-5 and TRBJ1-2; weak D call: TRBD1 (5 bases). Trimming left V 7 bases short and J 2 bases short, with 11 bases between. The CDR3 runs 13 residues. In germline, CDR1 is LGHNT, CDR2 FRNRAP. The CDR3 coding sequence is TGTGCTAGTGAGACGACAGAGAACTATGGCTACACCTTC. It translates to CASETTENYGYTF. The variable domain in full, completed from reference TRBV12-5 and TRBJ1-2, reads DARVTQTPRHKVTEMGQEVTMRCQPILGHNTVFWYRQTMMQGLELLAYFRNRAPLDDSGMPKDRFSAEMPDATLATLKIQPSEPRDSAVYFCASETTENYGYTFGSGTRLTVV.

This clonotype has at least ten counts. A much larger clone differs from this one at a single base, so this may be a read error. The chain joins TRBV12-3 or TRBV12-4 to TRBJ2-5, with 9 bases matching TRBD1. V gave up 4 bases and J gave up 5 bases; unmatched junction bases: 23. The CDR3 is made up of 20 amino acids. The CDR3 DNA sequence: TGTGCCAGCAGTTCTTCCCAGGGACGGGGACAGGGAGGCACGCGGGAGACCCAGTACTTC. Its protein is CASSSSQGRGQGGTRETQYF.

At least ten counts were recorded for this clonotype. V usage is TRBV7-9 and J usage is TRBJ1-2; D gene unclear. V lost 11 bases, J lost 14 bases, and 15 bases lay in between. The germline V gene encodes CDR1 SEHNR and CDR2 FQNEAQ (reference sequence). The CDR3 runs to 9 residues. Here the CDR3 reads CAADQARTF. CDR3 nucleotide sequence: TGTGCCGCGGATCAGGCTCGTACCTTC.

This clonotype was counted between two and nine times. The rearrangement joins TRBV30 to TRBJ2-5; 11 bases align to TRBD2. Trimming cost V 2 bases and J 2 bases; bases outside gene matches: 4. The CDR3 has 15 amino acids. The germline gives CDR1 GTSNPN, CDR2 SVGIG (reference sequence). The CDR3 region is CAWSRLAGMQETQYF. The CDR3 nucleotides read TGTGCCTGGAGTAGACTAGCGGGGATGCAAGAGACCCAGTACTTC.

This clonotype was seen a single time. The chain links TRBV18 to TRBJ1-2; possible D gene TRBD1, 5 bases. The CDR3 spans 18 residues. With 3 bases removed from V and 4 bases from J, the gap between germline ends came to 24 bases. CDR1 is KGHSH, CDR2 LQKENI, per germline. The CDR3: CASSPQYGADRDRYGYTF. CDR3 coding DNA: TGTGCCAGCTCACCTCAATATGGAGCAGACAGAGATCGCTATGGCTACACCTTC.

The chain has TRBV2 and TRBJ1-3; tentative D call: TRBD1 (6 bases). The CDR3 sequence is 15 residues long. CDR1 is SNHLY, CDR2 FYNNEI, per germline. V dropped 7 bases and J dropped 0 bases, with 13 bases sitting between them. The CDR3 spells CASIAQGLSGNTIYF. The CDR3 DNA is TGTGCCAGCATCGCCCAGGGGCTCTCTGGAAACACCATATATTTT. The variable domain in full, completed from reference TRBV2 and TRBJ1-3, reads EPEVTQTPSHQVTQMGQEVILRCVPISNHLYFYWYRQILGQKVEFLVSFYNNEISEKSEIFDDQFSVERPDGSNFTLKIRSTKLEDSAMYFCASIAQGLSGNTIYFGEGSWLTVV.

At least ten counts were recorded for this clonotype. V gene TRBV20-1 combines with J gene TRBJ2-7; a possible D gene is TRBD2 (5 bases). Germline CDR1 reads DFQATT; CDR2 reads SNEGSKA (reference sequence). V shed 6 bases and J shed 7 bases, with 10 bases lying between them. CDR3 length: 10 residues. The CDR3 here is CSADTGEQYF. As DNA, the CDR3 is TGCAGTGCGGATACGGGAGAGCAGTACTTC.

This clonotype was recorded many times. The rearrangement joins TRBV6-1 to TRBJ2-5; D possibly corresponds to TRBD2 (5 bases). The V end lost 8 bases, the J end lost 7 bases, and 20 bases lay between the germline ends. Looked up from germline, CDR1 is MNHNS and CDR2 is SASEGT. This CDR3 spans 14 amino acids. The CDR3 reads CASRRARGAATQYF. CDR3 bases: TGTGCCAGCCGTCGGGCCCGGGGAGCCGCGACCCAGTACTTC.

V usage is TRBV19 and J usage is TRBJ2-2, with D perhaps matching TRBD2 (5 bases). Trimming took 3 bases from V and 5 from J, leaving 7 bases between them. CDR3 length: 13 amino acids. CDR1 is LNHDA, CDR2 SQIVND, per germline (reference sequence). CDR3 in DNA: TGTGCCAGTAGTATCTGGGAGACCGGGGAGCTGTTTTTT. It specifies CASSIWETGELFF. Supplemented by reference TRBV19 and TRBJ2-2, the full variable domain reads DGGITQSPKYLFRKEGQNVTLSCEQNLNHDAMYWYRQDPGQGLRLIYYSQIVNDFQKGDIAEGYSVSREKKESFPLTVTSAQKNPTAFYLCASSIWETGELFFGEGSRLTVL.

The chain carries TRBV6-5 and TRBJ2-7, with D tentatively TRBD1 (5 bases). CDR3 length: 12 amino acids. Trimming stripped 7 bases from V and 3 bases from J, with 10 bases between. CDR1 MNHEY and CDR2 SVGAGI come from the germline V gene. DNA of the CDR3: TGTGCCAGCAAAATACAGGTCTACGAGCAGTACTTC. Translating it yields CASKIQVYEQYF.

The V call is TRBV6-1, the J call TRBJ2-5, with 12 nucleotides matching TRBD2. The CDR3 runs 15 residues. V shed 6 bases, J shed 3 bases, and the junction held 5 bases outside the gene matches. Germline V lookup: CDR1 MNHNS, CDR2 SASEGT. The CDR3 here is CASRSSGGAKETQYF. DNA for the CDR3: TGTGCCAGCAGGTCTAGCGGGGGGGCGAAAGAGACCCAGTACTTC.

This clonotype has at least ten counts. The chain recombines TRBV28 with TRBJ2-7; 8 bases match TRBD1. From germline, CDR1 is MDHEN and CDR2 SYDVKM. Losses at the gene ends were 3 bases for V and 4 bases for J; bases not matched to a gene: 8. CDR3 size: 15 residues. The CDR3 nucleotides are TGTGCCAGCAGTTTGCCCGGACAGGGCCTATACGAGCAGTACTTC. Translated: CASSLPGQGLYEQYF.

This clonotype was recorded many times. This chain links TRBV2 with TRBJ1-1, with 7 nucleotides matching TRBD1. Germline V gene data show CDR1 as SNHLY and CDR2 as FYNNEI. The junction had 5 bases not matched to a gene; V was cut back by 6 bases and J by 1 base. This CDR3 is 14 amino acids long. The CDR3 sequence: CASRTGTENTEAFF. CDR3 nucleotide sequence: TGTGCCAGCAGGACGGGGACAGAGAACACTGAAGCTTTCTTT.

The count of this clonotype is one. This chain connects TRBV12-3 or TRBV12-4 to TRBJ2-4, with D possibly matching TRBD1 (6 bases). Trimming took 6 bases from V and 8 from J, leaving 17 bases between them. The CDR3 runs 14 residues. The CDR3 bases are TGTGCCAGCAGCCCCGTGGCAGGGGATCACATTCAGTACTTC. Protein: CASSPVAGDHIQYF.

The J gene is TRBJ2-2, the V gene TRBV25-1; possible D gene TRBD1, 5 bases. The V gene lost 3 bases and the J gene lost 4 bases, with 12 bases spanning the gap. Looked up from germline, CDR1 is MGHDK and CDR2 is SYGVNS. The CDR3 has 15 residues. CDR3: CASSEGRRGTGELFF. The CDR3 DNA reads TGTGCCAGCAGTGAGGGGCGGAGAGGCACCGGGGAGCTGTTTTTT.